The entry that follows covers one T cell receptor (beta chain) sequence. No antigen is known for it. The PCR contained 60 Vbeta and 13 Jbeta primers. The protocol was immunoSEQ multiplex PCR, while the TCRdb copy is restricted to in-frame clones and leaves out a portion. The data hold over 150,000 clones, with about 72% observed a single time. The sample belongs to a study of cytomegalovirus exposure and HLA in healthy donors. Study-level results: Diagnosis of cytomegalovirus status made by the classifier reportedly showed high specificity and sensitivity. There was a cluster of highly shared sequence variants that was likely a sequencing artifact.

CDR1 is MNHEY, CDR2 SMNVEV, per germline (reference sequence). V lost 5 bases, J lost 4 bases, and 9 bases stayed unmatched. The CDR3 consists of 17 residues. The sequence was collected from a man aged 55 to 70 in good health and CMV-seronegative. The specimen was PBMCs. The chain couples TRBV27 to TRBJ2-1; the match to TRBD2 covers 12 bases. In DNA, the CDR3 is TGTGCCAGCAGTATCCGACTAGCGGGGGCCTATTACAATGAGCAGTTCTTC. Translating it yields CASSIRLAGAYYNEQFF.